These 10 T cell receptor beta chains were sequenced from one sample in a study of shared clonotypes between healthy human individuals. Generated by immunoSEQ multiplex PCR, the TCRdb table keeps only in-frame clones and is missing some. The sample includes 2 million to 2.5 million clones, 90% to 95% seen only once; the top ten take about 0.39%. The sequencing sample was made of naive CD4+ T cells from PBMCs. Described subset: CD45RA+ positively selected. All receptors come from a man aged 18 to 30 in good health. Some clones in this sample may be carry-over from other donors' samples.

V is TRBV14 and J is TRBJ1-2; D is perhaps TRBD1 (5 bases). Germline assignment: CDR1 SGHDN and CDR2 FVKESK. This CDR3 contains 13 residues. Between the trimmed V and J ends, which lost 1 base and 6 bases, there was a span of 9 bases. CDR3 protein: CASSQVGADGYTF. The CDR3 region has the DNA TGTGCCAGCAGCCAAGTAGGGGCCGATGGCTACACCTTC.

This clone has a single count. The chain has TRBV6-6 and TRBJ1-5; unclear D gene. Per the germline V gene, CDR1 is MNHNY and CDR2 is SVGAGI (reference sequence). The CDR3 length is 14 residues. Deletions cut 2 bases from V and 5 bases from J, with 10 bases between. The CDR3 protein is CASSYGVVDQPQHF. The CDR3 nucleotides read TGTGCCAGCAGTTACGGGGTCGTTGATCAGCCCCAGCATTTT.

The chain has TRBV9 and TRBJ2-5, with D possibly matching TRBD1 (5 bases). Germline CDR1 and CDR2: SGDLS and YYNGEE. The ends were cut back, 4 bases at V and 2 bases at J, with 15 bases in the middle. The CDR3 contains 15 residues. The CDR3 loop reads CASSNRLGPQETQYF. Here the CDR3 DNA reads TGTGCCAGCAGCAACCGGCTGGGGCCACAAGAGACCCAGTACTTC.

The V call is TRBV19, the J call TRBJ1-5; D is possibly TRBD1 (6 bases). The V end was cut by 5 bases, the J end by 2 bases, with 10 bases between. There are 14 residues in the CDR3. Germline lookup yields CDR1 LNHDA and CDR2 SQIVND (reference sequence). This CDR3 is CASSPGARNQPQHF. For the CDR3, the DNA is TGTGCCAGTAGTCCGGGGGCCCGCAATCAGCCCCAGCATTTT.

A single count supports this clone. The V and J genes are TRBV18 and TRBJ1-1; D is unclear. The germline V and J ends were trimmed by 3 bases and 0 bases, with 14 bases remaining between them. The CDR3 sequence is 16 residues long. CDR1 is KGHSH and CDR2 is LQKENI in the germline V gene. CDR3 protein: CASSPLSLGMNTEAFF. CDR3 DNA: TGTGCCAGCTCACCTTTGAGTTTAGGGATGAACACTGAAGCTTTCTTT.

This chain links TRBV6-6 with TRBJ1-4; TRBD1 matches at 10 bases. The CDR3 is made up of 15 amino acids. Trimming removed 0 bases from V and 8 bases from J; junction bases left unmatched: 3. Per the germline V gene, CDR1 is MNHNY and CDR2 is SVGAGI (reference sequence). The CDR3, as DNA: TGTGCCAGCAGTTACTCCGGACAGGGGGAGGAAAAACTGTTTTTT. As protein: CASSYSGQGEEKLFF.

The CDR3 region is CASSQEELAEDNEQFF. The CDR3 coding sequence is TGTGCCAGCAGCCAAGAGGAACTAGCGGAAGACAATGAGCAGTTCTTC. The genes are TRBV4-2 and TRBJ2-1; 8 bases match TRBD2. This CDR3 contains 16 residues. The trim removed 0 bases at V and 5 bases at J, leaving 6 bases unmatched. The germline V gene has CDR1 LGHNA and CDR2 YNFKEQ.

This rearrangement joins TRBV28 to TRBJ2-1; the match to TRBD2 covers 8 bases. The CDR3 length is 16 residues. Looked up from germline, CDR1 is MDHEN and CDR2 is SYDVKM. The V gene end was trimmed by 5 bases and the J gene end by 4 bases; junction bases not matched to a gene: 10. The CDR3 DNA reads TGTGCCAGCAGTCCACTGGCGGCGGGGGGATACAATGAGCAGTTCTTC. Encoded protein: CASSPLAAGGYNEQFF. Complete variable domain (other parts from reference TRBV28 and TRBJ2-1): DVKVTQSSRYLVKRTGEKVFLECVQDMDHENMFWYRQDPGLGLRLIYFSYDVKMKEKGDIPEGYSVSREKKERFSLILESASTNQTSMYLCASSPLAAGGYNEQFFGPGTRLTVL.

J is TRBJ2-5 and V is TRBV9, with D unresolved. The CDR3 spans 14 residues. CDR1 SGDLS and CDR2 YYNGEE come from the germline V gene. Deletions cut 2 bases from V and 2 bases from J, with 10 bases between. CDR3 coding DNA: TGTGCCAGCAGCGTGCCGGAATTACAAGAGACCCAGTACTTC. Its protein is CASSVPELQETQYF.

This clone was detected only once. The CDR3: CASSLAIGVGWQSTDTQYF. CDR3 nucleotides: TGCGCCAGCAGCTTGGCAATTGGTGTAGGCTGGCAAAGCACAGATACGCAGTATTTT. This chain uses TRBV5-1 with TRBJ2-3; D gene uncertain. The CDR3 sequence is 19 residues long. V was pared by 0 bases and J by 0 bases, with 20 bases between. The germline gives CDR1 SGHRS, CDR2 YFSETQ.